The entry below describes one T cell receptor beta chain. The antigen is undetermined. The germline V gene encodes CDR1 LGHNT and CDR2 FRNRAP. The CDR3 contains 19 residues. V was pared by 5 bases and J by 3 bases, with 23 bases between. The data belong to a study of Ad26.COV2.S vaccination and SARS-CoV-2 variants. Overall study results and limits: With respect to non-spike TCR breadth, vaccine and placebo recipients were similar. After vaccination, substantial breadth of spike-specific CD8+ and CD4+ responses was reported.

Assay used: immunoSEQ multiplex PCR; TCRdb lists only in-frame clones, some missing. Among around 370,000 clones listed, just over 90% were seen once. This TCR was sampled from a human donor who had recovered from COVID-19. The starting material was peripheral blood, obtained after recovery from COVID-19. The rearrangement joins TRBV12-5 to TRBJ1-6; D is unclear. The CDR3 nucleotides are TGTGCTAGTGGTCCCACCCGTCGTCTACAAGAAAACTATAATTCACCCCTCCACTTT. It is translated as CASGPTRRLQENYNSPLHF.